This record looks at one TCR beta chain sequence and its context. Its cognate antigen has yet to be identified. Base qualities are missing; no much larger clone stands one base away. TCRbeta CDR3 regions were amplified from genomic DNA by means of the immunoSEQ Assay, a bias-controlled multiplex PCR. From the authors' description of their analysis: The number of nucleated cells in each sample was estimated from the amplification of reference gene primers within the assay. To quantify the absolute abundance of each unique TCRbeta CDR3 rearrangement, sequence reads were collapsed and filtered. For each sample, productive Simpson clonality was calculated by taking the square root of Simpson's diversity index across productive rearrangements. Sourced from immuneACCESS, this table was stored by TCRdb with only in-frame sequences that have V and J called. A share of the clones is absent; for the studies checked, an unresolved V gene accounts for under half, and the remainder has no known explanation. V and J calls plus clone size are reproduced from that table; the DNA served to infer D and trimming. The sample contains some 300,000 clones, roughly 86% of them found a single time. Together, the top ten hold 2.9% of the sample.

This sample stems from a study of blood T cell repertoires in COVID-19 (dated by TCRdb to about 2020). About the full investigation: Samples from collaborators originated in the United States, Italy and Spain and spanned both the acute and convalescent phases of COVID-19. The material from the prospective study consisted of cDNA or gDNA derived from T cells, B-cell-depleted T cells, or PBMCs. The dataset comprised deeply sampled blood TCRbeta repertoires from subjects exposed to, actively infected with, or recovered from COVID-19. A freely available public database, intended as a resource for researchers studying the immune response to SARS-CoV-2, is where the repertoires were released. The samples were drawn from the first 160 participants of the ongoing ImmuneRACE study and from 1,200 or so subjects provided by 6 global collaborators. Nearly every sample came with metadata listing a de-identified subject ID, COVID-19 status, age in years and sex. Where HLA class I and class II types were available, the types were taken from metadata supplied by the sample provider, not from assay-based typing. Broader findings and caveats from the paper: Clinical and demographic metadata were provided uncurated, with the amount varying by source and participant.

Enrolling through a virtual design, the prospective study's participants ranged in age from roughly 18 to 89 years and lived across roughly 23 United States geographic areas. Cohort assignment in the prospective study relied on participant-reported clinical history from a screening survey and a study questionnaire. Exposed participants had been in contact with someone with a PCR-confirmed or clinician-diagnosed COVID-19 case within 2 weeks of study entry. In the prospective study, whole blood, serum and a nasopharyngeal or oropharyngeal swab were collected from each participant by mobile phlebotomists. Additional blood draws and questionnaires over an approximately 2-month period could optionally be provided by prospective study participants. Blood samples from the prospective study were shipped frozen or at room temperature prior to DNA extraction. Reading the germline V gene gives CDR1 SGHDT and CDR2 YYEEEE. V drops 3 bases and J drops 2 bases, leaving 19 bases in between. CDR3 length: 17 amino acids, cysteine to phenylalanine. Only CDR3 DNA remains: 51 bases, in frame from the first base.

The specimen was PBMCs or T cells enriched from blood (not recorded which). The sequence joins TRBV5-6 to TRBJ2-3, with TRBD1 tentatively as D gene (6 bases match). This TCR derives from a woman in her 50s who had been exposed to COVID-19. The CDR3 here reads CASSWGPGHLITDTQYF. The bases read TGTGCCAGCAGCTGGGGCCCGGGACATCTTATCACAGATACGCAGTATTTT.